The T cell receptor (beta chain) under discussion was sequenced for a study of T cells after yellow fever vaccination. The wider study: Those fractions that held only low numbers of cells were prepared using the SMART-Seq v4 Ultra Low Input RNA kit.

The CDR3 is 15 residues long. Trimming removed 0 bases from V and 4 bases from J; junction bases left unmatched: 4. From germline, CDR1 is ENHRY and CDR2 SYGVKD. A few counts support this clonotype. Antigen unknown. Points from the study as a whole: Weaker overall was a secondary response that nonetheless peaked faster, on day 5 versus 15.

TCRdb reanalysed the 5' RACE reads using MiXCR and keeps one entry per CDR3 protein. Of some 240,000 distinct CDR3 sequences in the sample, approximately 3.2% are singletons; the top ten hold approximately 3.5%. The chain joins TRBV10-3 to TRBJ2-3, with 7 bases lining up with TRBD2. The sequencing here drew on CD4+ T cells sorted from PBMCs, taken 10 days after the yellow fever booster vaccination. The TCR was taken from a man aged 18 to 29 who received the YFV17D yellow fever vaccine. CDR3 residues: CAISESRGGADTQYF. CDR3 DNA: TGTGCCATCAGTGAGTCCCGTGGGGGGGCAGATACGCAGTATTTT.